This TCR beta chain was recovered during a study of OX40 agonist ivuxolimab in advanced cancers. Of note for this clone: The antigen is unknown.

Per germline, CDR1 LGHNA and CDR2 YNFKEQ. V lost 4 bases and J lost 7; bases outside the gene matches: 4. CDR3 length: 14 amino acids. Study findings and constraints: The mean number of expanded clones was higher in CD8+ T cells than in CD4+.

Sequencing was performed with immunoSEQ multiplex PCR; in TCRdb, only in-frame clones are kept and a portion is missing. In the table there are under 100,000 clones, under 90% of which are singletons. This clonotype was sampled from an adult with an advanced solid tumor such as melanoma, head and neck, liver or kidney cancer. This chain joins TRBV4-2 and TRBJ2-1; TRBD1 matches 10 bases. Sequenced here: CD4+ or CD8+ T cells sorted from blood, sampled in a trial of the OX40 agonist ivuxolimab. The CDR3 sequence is CASSLGTGVNEQFF. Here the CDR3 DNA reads TGTGCCAGCAGCCTCGGGACAGGGGTGAATGAGCAGTTCTTC.